This T cell receptor (beta chain) was captured in a study of blood T cell repertoires in COVID-19. The overall study: Samples representing acute and convalescent COVID-19 were sourced from the United States, Italy and Spain.

The assay was immunoSEQ multiplex PCR, and TCRdb's table has in-frame clones only and misses some. Of approximately 200,000 clones listed, more than 70% are singletons. V was pared by 3 bases and J by 7 bases, with 3 bases of the junction left unmatched. The CDR3 sequence is 12 residues long. The germline CDR1 and CDR2 sequences are LNHDA and SQIVND (reference sequence). The receptor was derived from a woman in her 30s who had recovered from COVID-19. Sequencing was performed on PBMCs or T cells enriched from blood (not recorded which). V and J are TRBV19 and TRBJ2-7, with TRBD2 identical over 7 bases. CDR3 protein: CASSMGLSEQYF. The CDR3, as DNA: TGTGCCAGTAGTATGGGACTATCAGAGCAGTACTTC.